These 6 T cell receptor beta chains share one sample of origin, sequenced in a study of cytomegalovirus exposure and HLA in healthy donors. A multiplex PCR was run with 60 Vbeta primers and 13 Jbeta primers. Profiling relied on immunoSEQ multiplex PCR, and the TCRdb table lists in-frame clones only, not all of them. The data contain fewer than 150,000 clones, around 75% of them seen just once; the ten biggest clones take up about 1.5%. Sequences were obtained from PBMCs. These receptor sequences come from a woman under 40 in good health and CMV-seronegative.

The chain recombines TRBV4-2 with TRBJ1-2; tentatively, D is TRBD1 (5 bases). Germline V gene data show CDR1 as LGHNA and CDR2 as YNFKEQ. The CDR3 is 15 amino acids. V lost 0 bases, J lost 2 bases, and 10 bases lay in between. CDR3 coding DNA: TGTGCCAGCAGCCAAGAACAGGATAGCAACTATGGCTACACCTTC. Its translation: CASSQEQDSNYGYTF.

This clone was recorded a few times. V gene TRBV2 combines with J gene TRBJ1-3; 8 nucleotides match TRBD1. CDR3 length equals 16 residues. From germline, CDR1 is SNHLY and CDR2 FYNNEI. The trim removed 4 bases at V and 4 bases at J, leaving 9 bases unmatched. CDR3 coding DNA: TGTGCCAGCAGTGTTTCAGGGGGCTTGGGCGGAAACACCATATATTTT. Protein product: CASSVSGGLGGNTIYF. The complete variable domain, with remaining parts taken from reference TRBV2 and TRBJ1-3, reads EPEVTQTPSHQVTQMGQEVILRCVPISNHLYFYWYRQILGQKVEFLVSFYNNEISEKSEIFDDQFSVERPDGSNFTLKIRSTKLEDSAMYFCASSVSGGLGGNTIYFGEGSWLTVV.

This rearrangement joins TRBV10-1 to TRBJ1-5; no firm D call. Germline V gives CDR1 WNHNN, CDR2 SYGVQD (reference sequence). This CDR3 comprises 17 residues. Trimming left V 3 bases short and J 0 bases short, with 15 bases between. The CDR3: CASSEFVVQNSNQPQHF. CDR3 in DNA: TGCGCCAGCAGTGAATTTGTGGTCCAGAATAGCAATCAGCCCCAGCATTTT.

This chain links TRBV6-5 with TRBJ2-5, with 9 bases fitting TRBD1. Trimming at V came to 4 bases and at J to 11 bases, leaving 11 bases not matched to a gene. The germline CDR1 and CDR2 sequences are MNHEY and SVGAGI. There are 14 residues in the CDR3. The CDR3: CASSSPGTGGPQYF. The CDR3, as DNA: TGTGCCAGCAGTTCTCCGGGAACAGGGGGCCCACAGTACTTC.

This chain links TRBV11-2 with TRBJ2-5; 8 bases line up with TRBD2. Losses at the gene ends were 1 base for V and 5 bases for J; bases not matched to a gene: 6. CDR1 and CDR2 (germline): SGHAT, FQNNGV. The CDR3 has 15 amino acids. The CDR3 protein is CASSLVSGSRETQYF. In DNA form, the CDR3 reads TGTGCCAGCAGCTTAGTAAGCGGGAGTCGGGAGACCCAGTACTTC.

This clone appeared a few times. This sequence joins TRBV5-1 and TRBJ2-7; 9 bases align to TRBD2. The CDR3 is 14 amino acids. V shed 4 bases and J 0 bases; nucleotides not matched to a gene: 2. Germline loops: CDR1 SGHRS, CDR2 YFSETQ. The CDR3 coding sequence is TGCGCCAGCAGCCGACTAGCGGACTCCTACGAGCAGTACTTC. Translating gives CASSRLADSYEQYF.